This section outlines one T cell receptor beta chain sequence together with its context. The antigen is not known. This sample was taken from a study of long-term antiretroviral therapy in people with HIV. Samples were assayed with immunoSEQ v3.0 at survey level. This table comes from immunoSEQ multiplex PCR, and its TCRdb copy is limited to in-frame clones, with some not included. The repertoire includes under 50,000 clones, less than 90% of them detected once, and 3.9% sits in the top ten. Study outcomes and limitations: Information pertaining to ART adherence, viral resistance or therapeutic modifications was not obtained. Despite increasing after ART, diversity remained lower than that of transplant donor controls.

This TCR was recovered from a woman aged 18-35 years with HIV. The material sequenced was unsorted PBMCs, taken just before starting antiretroviral therapy.

The CDR3 DNA reads as TGTGCCAGCAGTTTATGGGCCAGGCCCCAAGAGACCCAGTACTTC. Protein sequence: CASSLWARPQETQYF. This chain uses TRBV27 with TRBJ2-5; unclear D gene. Trimming shortened V by 1 base and J by 1 base, and 10 bases separated the two germline ends. Germline V gene data show CDR1 as MNHEY and CDR2 as SMNVEV (reference sequence). The CDR3 sequence is 15 residues long.